This record looks at one TCR beta chain sequence and its context. CDR3 size: 15 residues. Germline CDR1 reads SGDLS; CDR2 reads YYNGEE. V was cut by 0 bases and J by 5 bases, with 12 bases left in between. The data derive from a study of blood T cell repertoires in COVID-19. Looking at the study overall: Material from acute and convalescent COVID-19 was sourced from the United States, Italy and Spain. Sources were T cells, B-cell-depleted T cells, or PBMCs; the material itself was cDNA or gDNA.

A Seattle source enrolled patients during active infection and followed them longitudinally. The authors' processing: It was from reference gene primer amplification that nucleated cell counts were estimated. The repertoire was sequenced with immunoSEQ multiplex PCR; TCRdb's copy has only in-frame clones and lacks some. V and J calls and clone size follow that table, whereas D and trimming were derived from the DNA. The sample carries 210,000 or so clones, 85% to 90% recorded once. This chain uses TRBV9 with TRBJ2-1; D might be TRBD2 (6 bases). The source material was peripheral blood. The receptor comes from a man aged 30 to 39 with COVID-19, enrolled during active disease. The CDR3 DNA reads as TGTGCCAGCAGCGTAGTCGCGGGGAGGAACAATGAGCAGTTCTTC. It translates to CASSVVAGRNNEQFF.